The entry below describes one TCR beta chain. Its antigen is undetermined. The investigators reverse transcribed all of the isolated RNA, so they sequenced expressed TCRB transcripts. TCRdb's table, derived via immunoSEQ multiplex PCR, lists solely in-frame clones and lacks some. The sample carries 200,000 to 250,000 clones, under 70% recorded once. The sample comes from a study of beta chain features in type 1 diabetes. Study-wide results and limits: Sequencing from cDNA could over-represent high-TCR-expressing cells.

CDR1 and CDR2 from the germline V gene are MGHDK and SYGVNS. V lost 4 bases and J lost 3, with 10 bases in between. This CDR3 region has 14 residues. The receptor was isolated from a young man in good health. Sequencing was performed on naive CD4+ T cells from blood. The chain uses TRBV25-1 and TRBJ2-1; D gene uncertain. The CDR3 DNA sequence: TGTGCCAGCAGTGGGATACAGCACTACAATGAGCAGTTCTTC. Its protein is CASSGIQHYNEQFF.